This entry describes one TCR beta chain. As yet, its antigen is unknown. CD4+ T cells were isolated after around ten days of culture. Half the medium was replaced with IL-2 medium on days 3 and 7. Produced via immunoSEQ multiplex PCR; TCRdb's table is partial and in-frame only. This table has tens of thousands of clones, approximately 78% appearing once. The data derive from a study of vaccination effects on CD4 cells after COVID-19. In the study overall: Sample donation by two convalescent patients took place 16 days and one week before vaccination.

General observations from the study: Recruitment yielded few convalescent patients, and the study had no early post-infection timepoints. Clones that were induced by infection or by vaccine showed marked contraction late after vaccination.

The CDR3 loop spans 14 amino acids. V was cut by 4 bases and J by 0 bases, with 7 bases left in between. From germline, CDR1 is MNHEY and CDR2 SVGAGI. The TCR originated in a human donor who had a prior SARS-CoV-2 infection. V and J are TRBV6-5 and TRBJ1-3; tentatively, D is TRBD1 (6 bases). Sequences were derived from CD4+ T cells from PBMCs cultured without peptide, sampled before COVID-19 vaccination. In DNA form, the CDR3 reads TGTGCCAGCAGTTGGGACAACTCTGGAAACACCATATATTTT. This translates into CASSWDNSGNTIYF.